This T cell receptor beta chain comes out of a study of blood T cell repertoires in COVID-19 (dated by TCRdb to between 2020 and 2021). Study-wide context: Samples from collaborators originated in the United States, Italy and Spain and spanned both the acute and convalescent phases of COVID-19. The material from the prospective study consisted of cDNA or gDNA derived from T cells, B-cell-depleted T cells, or PBMCs. Samples came from the ongoing ImmuneRACE study (first 160 participants) plus 1,254 subjects from 6 global collaborators. Nearly every sample came with metadata listing a de-identified subject ID, COVID-19 status, age in years and sex. Subjects who had been exposed to COVID-19, were actively infected with it, or had recovered from it provided the deeply sampled blood TCRbeta repertoires that made up the dataset. The repertoires were made available in a free public database intended to serve as a resource for research on the immune response to SARS-CoV-2. Where HLA class I and class II types were available, the types were taken from metadata supplied by the sample provider, not from assay-based typing. General findings and caveats noted by the study authors: The quantity of clinical and demographic metadata differed by source and by participant and was supplied without curation.

CDR1 MDHEN and CDR2 SYDVKM were looked up in the germline V gene. Inclusive of the bounding cysteine and phenylalanine, the CDR3 is 15 residues long. Just the 45-base CDR3 DNA is kept, in frame starting at base 1. V is reduced by 6 bases and J by 7 bases, leaving a spacing of 19 bases between them. Regarding this clone: Which antigen it targets is not known. No quality values exist for individual bases; no much larger clone is one base distant.

The immunoSEQ Assay, a bias-controlled multiplex PCR, was used to amplify TCRbeta CDR3 regions from genomic DNA. The original methods were these. Within the assay, amplification of reference gene primers was used to estimate how many nucleated cells each sample contained. To quantify the absolute abundance of each unique TCRbeta CDR3 rearrangement, sequence reads were collapsed and filtered. For each sample, productive Simpson clonality was calculated as the square root of Simpson's diversity index over productive rearrangements. TCRdb stores this immuneACCESS table with in-frame sequences only. Part of the clones is absent; in the studies checked, under half of the shortfall reflects unresolved V genes, and no reason is known for the rest. V and J calls and clone size are those listed in that table; D and trimming were worked out from the DNA. For this sample there are some 200,000 clones; over 75% appear just once. The leading ten clones occupy over 3% of the sample.

Enrolling through a virtual design, the prospective study's participants ranged in age from roughly 18 to 90 years and lived across approximately 25 United States geographic areas. In the prospective study, participants were assigned to cohorts based on the clinical history participants reported in a screening survey and a study questionnaire. In the prospective study, whole blood, serum and a nasopharyngeal or oropharyngeal swab were collected from each participant by mobile phlebotomists. Additional blood draws and questionnaires over an approximately 2-month period could optionally be provided by prospective study participants. Prospective study blood samples were shipped either frozen or at room temperature before DNA extraction.

Sequenced: PBMCs or T cells enriched from blood (not recorded which). Here the chain combines TRBV28 and TRBJ1-5; TRBD1 could be the D gene, as 5 bases match. The sequence came from a woman aged 18-30 years in a cohort exposed to, infected with or recovered from COVID-19 (not recorded which). The DNA is TGTGCCAGCAGCCCCTCTACAGGTCAACAACAGCCCCAGCATTTT. This encodes CASSPSTGQQQPQHF.